These T cell receptor beta chains were read from a single sample in a study of T cell responses to AZD1222 COVID-19 vaccine. TCRdb's table, derived via immunoSEQ multiplex PCR, lists solely in-frame clones and lacks some. The table lists 130,000 to 150,000 clones, around nine tenths of them singletons, with around 1.7% in the top ten. Sequences were derived from peripheral blood, sampled on day 0 of AZD1222 vaccination. These receptors were obtained from an adult in good health. Each CDR3 is given with its conserved first and last residue. A D gene is named only where the DNA matches it firmly. Size is stated for part of the rows, as once, few or many counts, or as a class when the clone is expanded.

size | J | D | V | DNA | CDR3
- | TRBJ2-3 | - | TRBV5-5 | TGTGCCAGCAGCTTGTCTAATGTCCCCACAGATACGCAGTATTTT | CASSLSNVPTDTQYF
once | TRBJ1-2 | - | TRBV27 | TGTGCCAGCAGTGCCAGTACAGGGAGGGGCTACACCTTC | CASSASTGRGYTF
- | TRBJ2-1 | - | TRBV5-6 | TGTGCCAGCAGCTTGATGGGCAGGGAGCAGTTCTTC | CASSLMGREQFF
- | TRBJ1-5 | - | TRBV6-5 | TGTGCCAGCAGTTACTCGATCACAGGGAATCAGCCCCAGCATTTT | CASSYSITGNQPQHF
- | TRBJ1-1 | - | TRBV10-2 | TGCGCCAGCAGTGAGGGGGGGGGAAGGGGTAGCACTGAAGCTTTCTTT | CASSEGGGRGSTEAFF
- | TRBJ1-4 | - | TRBV5-8 | TGTGCCAGCAGCCTCCGGGTTCGCAATGAAAAACTGTTTTTT | CASSLRVRNEKLFF
many | TRBJ2-3 | TRBD2 | TRBV4-2 | TGTGCCAGCACCAGACTAGCGTATAGCACAGATACGCAGTATTTT | CASTRLAYSTDTQYF
- | TRBJ2-7 | - | TRBV7-9 | TGTGCCAGCAGCTTAGGTGTGGGGAACCGCAACGAGCAGTACTTC | CASSLGVGNRNEQYF
- | TRBJ1-1 | - | TRBV10-3 | TGTGCCATCAGAGCGGTCATGAACACTGAAGCTTTCTTT | CAIRAVMNTEAFF
few | TRBJ2-7 | - | TRBV5-4 | TGTGCCAGCAGCTCCCCGACTGACTCCTACGAGCAGTACTTC | CASSSPTDSYEQYF
- | TRBJ2-2 | TRBD2 | TRBV6-4 | TGTGCCAGCAGTAGACTAGCGGGAAACACCGGGGAGCTGTTTTTT | CASSRLAGNTGELFF
- | TRBJ2-1 | TRBD1 | TRBV6-5 | TGTGCCAGCACGGGACAGGCTATTTACAATGAGCAGTTCTTC | CASTGQAIYNEQFF
- | TRBJ1-1 | TRBD1 | TRBV5-4 | TGTGCCAGCAGCCAACAACGGGACAGGGAGGGGGGAGCTTTCTTT | CASSQQRDREGGAFF
- | TRBJ1-3 | - | TRBV5-1 | TGCGCCAGCAGAGAGGAGGGGGGAAACACCATATATTTT | CASREEGGNTIYF
- | TRBJ1-6 | - | TRBV5-6 | TGTGCCAGCAGCTTGATTAGGTCACCCCTCCACTTT | CASSLIRSPLHF
- | TRBJ2-5 | TRBD1 | TRBV3-1/TRBV3-2 | TGTGCCAGCAGCGATAGGACCGGACAGGTCGTCCAAGAGACCCAGTACTTC | CASSDRTGQVVQETQYF
- | TRBJ1-1 | - | TRBV27 | TGTGCCAGCAGCCCCTCGGGGGGGATGAACACTGAAGCTTTCTTT | CASSPSGGMNTEAFF
- | TRBJ2-1 | - | TRBV6-4 | TGTGCCAGCAGTGCGCGACAGGACGCTTACAATGAGCAGTTCTTC | CASSARQDAYNEQFF
- | TRBJ1-5 | TRBD1 | TRBV12-5 | TGTGCTAGTGGTCCTGGACAGGGGTGGCAGCCCCAGCATTTT | CASGPGQGWQPQHF
- | TRBJ2-3 | - | TRBV2 | TGTGCCAGCAGCCAGGCCTTTGATACCACAGATACGCAGTATTTT | CASSQAFDTTDTQYF
- | TRBJ1-1 | - | TRBV27 | TGTGCCAGCAGTCAGGGCCCCGGGGGGTACACTGAAGCTTTCTTT | CASSQGPGGYTEAFF
- | TRBJ2-1 | TRBD2 | TRBV5-6 | TGTGCCAGCAGCCTAGGACTAGCGGGAGTTGGTGAGCAGTTCTTC | CASSLGLAGVGEQFF
- | TRBJ2-5 | TRBD1 | TRBV28 | TGTGCCAGCAGTCCGGGACAGGGGGCTTGGGAGACCCAGTACTTC | CASSPGQGAWETQYF
- | TRBJ2-7 | - | TRBV12-5 | TGTGCTAGTGCCTCAGACACAGGGATCTACGAGCAGTACTTC | CASASDTGIYEQYF
- | TRBJ1-1 | - | TRBV6-1 | TGTGCCAGCAGTGAAAGGTTCATGAACACTGAAGCTTTCTTT | CASSERFMNTEAFF
few | TRBJ2-3 | - | TRBV18 | TGTGCCAGCTCACCACCTAGCACAGATACGCAGTATTTT | CASSPPSTDTQYF
- | TRBJ1-5 | - | TRBV7-9 | TGTGCGACCGGTGGGGATAGCAATCAGCCCCAGCATTTT | CATGGDSNQPQHF
- | TRBJ2-1 | - | TRBV4-1 | TGCGCCAGCAGCTACCCCGCGTGGTCCTCCTACAATGAGCAGTTCTTC | CASSYPAWSSYNEQFF